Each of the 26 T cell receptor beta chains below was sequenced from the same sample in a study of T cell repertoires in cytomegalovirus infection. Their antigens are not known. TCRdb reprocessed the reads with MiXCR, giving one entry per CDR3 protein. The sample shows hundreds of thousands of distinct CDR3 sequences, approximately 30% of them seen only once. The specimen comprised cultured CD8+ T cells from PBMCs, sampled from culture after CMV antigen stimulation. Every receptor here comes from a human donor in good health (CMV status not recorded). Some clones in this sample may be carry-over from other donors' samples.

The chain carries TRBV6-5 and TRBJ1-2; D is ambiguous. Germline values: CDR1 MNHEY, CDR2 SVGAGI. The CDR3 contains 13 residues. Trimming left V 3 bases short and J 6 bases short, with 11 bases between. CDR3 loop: CASSYNLLNGYTF. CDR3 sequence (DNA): TGTGCCAGCAGTTATAACTTATTAAATGGCTACACCTTC.

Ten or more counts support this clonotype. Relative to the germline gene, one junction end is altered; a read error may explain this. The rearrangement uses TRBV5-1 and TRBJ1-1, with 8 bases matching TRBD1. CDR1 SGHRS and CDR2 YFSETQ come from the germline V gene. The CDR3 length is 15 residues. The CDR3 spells CASSPRTGKNTEAFF. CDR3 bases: TGTGCCAGCAGCCCTCGGACAGGGAAGAACACTGAAGCTTTCTTT.

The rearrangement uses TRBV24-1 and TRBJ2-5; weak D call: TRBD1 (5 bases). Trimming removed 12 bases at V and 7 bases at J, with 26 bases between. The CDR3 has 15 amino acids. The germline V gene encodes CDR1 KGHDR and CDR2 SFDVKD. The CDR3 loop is CAPPQPRGEKATQYF. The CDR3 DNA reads TGTGCCCCGCCCCAGCCTAGGGGCGAAAAGGCGACCCAGTACTTC.

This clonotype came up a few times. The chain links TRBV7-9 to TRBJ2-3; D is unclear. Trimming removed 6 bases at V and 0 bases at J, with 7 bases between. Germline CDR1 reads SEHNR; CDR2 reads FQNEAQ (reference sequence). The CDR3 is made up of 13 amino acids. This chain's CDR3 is CASRPQSTDTQYF. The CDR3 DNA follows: TGTGCCAGCAGGCCGCAAAGCACAGATACGCAGTATTTT.

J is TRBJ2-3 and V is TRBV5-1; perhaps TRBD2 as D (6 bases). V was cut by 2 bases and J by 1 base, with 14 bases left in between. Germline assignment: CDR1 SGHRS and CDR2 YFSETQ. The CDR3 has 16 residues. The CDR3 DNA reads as TGCGCCAGCAGCTTACTGACTAGTTGGGGCACAGATACGCAGTATTTT. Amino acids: CASSLLTSWGTDTQYF.

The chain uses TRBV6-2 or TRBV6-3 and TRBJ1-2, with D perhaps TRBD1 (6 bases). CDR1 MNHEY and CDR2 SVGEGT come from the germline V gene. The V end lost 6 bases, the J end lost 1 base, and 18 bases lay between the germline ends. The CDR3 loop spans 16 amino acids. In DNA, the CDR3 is TGTGCCAGCAGCTCAACCGGGACACGCTTTAACTATGGCTACACCTTC. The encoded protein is CASSSTGTRFNYGYTF.

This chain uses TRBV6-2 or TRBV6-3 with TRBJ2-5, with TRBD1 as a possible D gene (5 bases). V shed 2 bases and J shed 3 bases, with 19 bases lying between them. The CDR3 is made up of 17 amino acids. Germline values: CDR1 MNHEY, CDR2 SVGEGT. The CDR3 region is CASSYARQPPREETQYF. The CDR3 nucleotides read TGTGCCAGCAGTTACGCCCGACAGCCACCTAGAGAAGAGACCCAGTACTTC.

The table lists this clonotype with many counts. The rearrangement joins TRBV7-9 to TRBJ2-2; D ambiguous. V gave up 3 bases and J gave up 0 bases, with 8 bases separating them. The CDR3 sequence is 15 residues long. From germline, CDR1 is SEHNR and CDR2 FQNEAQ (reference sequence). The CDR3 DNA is TGTGCCAGCAGCTTTTCTATCGCGAACACCGGGGAGCTGTTTTTT. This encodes CASSFSIANTGELFF.

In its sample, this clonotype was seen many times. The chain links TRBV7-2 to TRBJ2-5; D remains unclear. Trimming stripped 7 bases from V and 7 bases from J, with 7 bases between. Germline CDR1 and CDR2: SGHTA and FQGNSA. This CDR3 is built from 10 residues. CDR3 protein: CASTVGTQYF. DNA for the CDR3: TGTGCCAGCACGGTTGGGACCCAGTACTTC.

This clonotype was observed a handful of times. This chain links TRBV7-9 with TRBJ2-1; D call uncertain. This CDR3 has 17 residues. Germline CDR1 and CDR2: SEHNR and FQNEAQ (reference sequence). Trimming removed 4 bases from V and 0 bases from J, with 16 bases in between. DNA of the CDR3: TGTGCCAGCAGCTCCCCTTTAGACTCGTTCTCCTACAATGAGCAGTTCTTC. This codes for CASSSPLDSFSYNEQFF. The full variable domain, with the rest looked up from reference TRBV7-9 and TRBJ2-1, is DTGVSQNPRHKITKRGQNVTFRCDPISEHNRLYWYRQTLGQGPEFLTYFQNEAQLEKSRLLSDRFSAERPKGSFSTLEIQRTEQGDSAMYLCASSSPLDSFSYNEQFFGPGTRLTVL.

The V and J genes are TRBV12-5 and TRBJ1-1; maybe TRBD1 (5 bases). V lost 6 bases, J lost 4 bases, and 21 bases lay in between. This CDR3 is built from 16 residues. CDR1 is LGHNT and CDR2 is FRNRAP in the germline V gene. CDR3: CASGFGTPERVTEAFF. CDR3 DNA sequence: TGTGCTAGTGGATTCGGGACCCCCGAGCGGGTCACTGAAGCTTTCTTT.

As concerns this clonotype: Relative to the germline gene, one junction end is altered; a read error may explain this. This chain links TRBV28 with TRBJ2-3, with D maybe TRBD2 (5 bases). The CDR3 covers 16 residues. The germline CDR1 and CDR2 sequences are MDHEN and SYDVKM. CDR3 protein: CASTSLGGGNTDTRYF. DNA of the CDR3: TGTGCCAGTACCTCCCTGGGTGGAGGTAACACAGATACGCGGTATTTT.

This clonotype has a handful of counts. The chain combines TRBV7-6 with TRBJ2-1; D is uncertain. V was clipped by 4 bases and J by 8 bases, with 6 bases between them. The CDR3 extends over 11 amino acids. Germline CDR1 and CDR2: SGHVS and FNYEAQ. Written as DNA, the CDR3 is TGTGCCAGCAGCTCTAGATATGAGCAGTTCTTC. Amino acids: CASSSRYEQFF.

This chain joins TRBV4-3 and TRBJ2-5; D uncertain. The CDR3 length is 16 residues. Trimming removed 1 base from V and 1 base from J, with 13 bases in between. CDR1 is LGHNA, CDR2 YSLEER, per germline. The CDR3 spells CASSQVYQAIQETQYF. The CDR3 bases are TGCGCCAGCAGCCAAGTTTATCAGGCGATCCAAGAGACCCAGTACTTC.

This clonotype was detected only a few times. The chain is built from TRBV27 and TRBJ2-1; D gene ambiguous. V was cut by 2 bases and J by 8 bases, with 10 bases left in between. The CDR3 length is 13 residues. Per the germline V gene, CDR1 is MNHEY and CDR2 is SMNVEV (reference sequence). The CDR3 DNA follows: TGTGCCAGCAGTTTAAAAGGGCGGCATGAGCAGTTCTTC. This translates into CASSLKGRHEQFF.

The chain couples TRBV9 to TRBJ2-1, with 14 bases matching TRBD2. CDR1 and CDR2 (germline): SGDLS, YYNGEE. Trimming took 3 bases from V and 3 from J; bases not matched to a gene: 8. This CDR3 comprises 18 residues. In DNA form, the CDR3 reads TGTGCCAGCAGCGAGGGACTAGCGGGGGCCCAATTCTACAATGAGCAGTTCTTC. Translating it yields CASSEGLAGAQFYNEQFF.

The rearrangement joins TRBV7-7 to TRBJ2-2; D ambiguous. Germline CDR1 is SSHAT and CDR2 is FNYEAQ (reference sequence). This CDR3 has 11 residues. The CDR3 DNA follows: TGTACTACCTCGCACACCGGGGAGCTGTTTTTT. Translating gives CTTSHTGELFF.

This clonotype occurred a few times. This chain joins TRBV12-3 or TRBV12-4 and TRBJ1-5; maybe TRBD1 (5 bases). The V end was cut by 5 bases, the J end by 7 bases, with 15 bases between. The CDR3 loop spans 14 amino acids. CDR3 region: CASSPSGWLQPQHF. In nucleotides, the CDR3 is TGTGCCAGCAGTCCTTCAGGGTGGCTCCAGCCCCAGCATTTT.

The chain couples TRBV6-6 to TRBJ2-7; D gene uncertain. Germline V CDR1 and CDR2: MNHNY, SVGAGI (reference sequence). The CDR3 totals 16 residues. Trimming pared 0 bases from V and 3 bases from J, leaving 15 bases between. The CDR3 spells CASSYSTQQPIYEQYV. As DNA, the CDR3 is TGTGCCAGCAGTTACTCGACGCAACAGCCCATCTACGAGCAGTACGTC.

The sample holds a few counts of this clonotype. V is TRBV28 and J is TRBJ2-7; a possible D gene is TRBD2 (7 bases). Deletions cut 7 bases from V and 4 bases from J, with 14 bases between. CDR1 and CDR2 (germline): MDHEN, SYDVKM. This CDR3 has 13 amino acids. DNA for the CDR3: TGTGCCAGCATCGGGCGGGGGCTATACGAGCAGTACGTC. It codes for CASIGRGLYEQYV.

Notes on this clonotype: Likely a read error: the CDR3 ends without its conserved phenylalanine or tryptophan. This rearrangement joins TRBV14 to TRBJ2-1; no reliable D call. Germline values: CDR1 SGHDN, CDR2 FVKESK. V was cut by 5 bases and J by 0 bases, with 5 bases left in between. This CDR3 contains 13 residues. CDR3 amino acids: CASSVFSYNEQFS. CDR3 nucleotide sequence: TGTGCCAGCAGCGTGTTCTCCTACAATGAGCAGTTCTCC.

CDR3 sequence reads: CASSPPDTSTDTQYF. Here the CDR3 DNA reads TGTGCCAGCTCACCACCGGACACTTCCACAGATACGCAGTATTTT. J is TRBJ2-3 and V is TRBV18, with a tentative D call TRBD1 (5 bases). V lost 0 bases and J lost 2, with 9 bases in between. Germline-derived CDR1 and CDR2 are KGHSH and LQKENI. This CDR3 has 15 amino acids. Full variable domain (rest looked up from reference TRBV18 and TRBJ2-3): NAGVMQNPRHLVRRRGQEARLRCSPMKGHSHVYWYRQLPEEGLKFMVYLQKENIIDESGMPKERFSAEFPKEGPSILRIQQVVRGDSAAYFCASSPPDTSTDTQYFGPGTRLTVL.

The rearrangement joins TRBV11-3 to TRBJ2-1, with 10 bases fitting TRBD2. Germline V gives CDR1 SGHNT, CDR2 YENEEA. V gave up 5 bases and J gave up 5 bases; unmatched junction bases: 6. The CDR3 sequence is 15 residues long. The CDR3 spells CASSEAGGRDNEQFF. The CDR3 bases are TGTGCCAGCAGCGAAGCGGGGGGGCGAGACAATGAGCAGTTCTTC.

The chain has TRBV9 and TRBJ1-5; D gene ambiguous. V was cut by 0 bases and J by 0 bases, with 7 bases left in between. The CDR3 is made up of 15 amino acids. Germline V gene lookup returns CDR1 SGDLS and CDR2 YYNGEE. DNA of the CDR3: TGTGCCAGCAGCGTAGGACACAATAGCAATCAGCCCCAGCATTTT. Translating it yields CASSVGHNSNQPQHF.

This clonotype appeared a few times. CDR3 loop: CASSPGDRGNYGYTF. As DNA, the CDR3 is TGTGCCAGCAGTCCCGGGGACAGGGGTAACTATGGCTACACCTTC. This chain links TRBV27 with TRBJ1-2; 10 bases agree with TRBD1. Germline-derived CDR1 and CDR2 are MNHEY and SMNVEV (reference sequence). CDR3 length equals 15 residues. J lost 1 base, V lost 5 bases, and 4 bases had no gene match.

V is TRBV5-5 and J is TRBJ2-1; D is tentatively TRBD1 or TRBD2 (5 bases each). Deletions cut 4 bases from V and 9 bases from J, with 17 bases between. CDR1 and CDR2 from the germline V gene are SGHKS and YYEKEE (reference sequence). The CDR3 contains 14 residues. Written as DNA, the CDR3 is TGTGCCAGCAGCCCCGGGGCCCTATGGGTTGAGCAGTTCTTC. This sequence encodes CASSPGALWVEQFF. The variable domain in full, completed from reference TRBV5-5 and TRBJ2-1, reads DAGVTQSPTHLIKTRGQQVTLRCSPISGHKSVSWYQQVLGQGPQFIFQYYEKEERGRGNFPDRFSARQFPNYSSELNVNALLLGDSALYLCASSPGALWVEQFFGPGTRLTVL.